This T cell receptor beta chain stems from a study of blood T cell repertoires in COVID-19. Looking at the study overall: Acute and convalescent COVID-19 samples came from the United States, Italy and Spain. PBMCs, B-cell-depleted T cells, or T cells provided the cDNA or gDNA that made up the material.

Germline CDR1 reads SGHRS; CDR2 reads YFSETQ. CDR3 length: 15 residues. The V and J ends lost 3 bases and 1 base respectively, with 14 bases between them. The authors' processing: Nucleated cell counts were estimated from reference gene primer amplification. Data came from immunoSEQ multiplex PCR; TCRdb stores just in-frame clones and leaves some out. D and trimming were read from the DNA, whereas the V and J calls and clone size are those reported in that table. The sample contains more than 70,000 clones, approximately 82% of which appear only once. This chain uses TRBV5-1 with TRBJ2-7; weak D call: TRBD1 (5 bases). The receptor comes from an older woman with acute or convalescent COVID-19. Sequenced sample: peripheral blood. The DNA of the CDR3 is TGCGCCAGCAGCTCCACGGCACAGGATTCCTACGAGCAGTACTTC. Its translation: CASSSTAQDSYEQYF.